This TCR beta chain was obtained from a study of neurological immune-mediated disorders. This clonotype was picked up many times. No antigen is known for it. Time point: longitudinal time-point 2. The V gene's germline CDR1 is MNHEY and CDR2 SMNVEV (reference sequence). V lost 5 bases to trimming and J lost 2 bases, with 16 bases between them. The CDR3 loop spans 15 amino acids. Whole-study results and caveats: There were no CDR3 amino acid sequences shared by expanded clones across subjects, a result suggesting private repertoires in all groups.

MiXCR was run by TCRdb on the 5' RACE reads, yielding one entry per CDR3 protein. The data hold about 80,000 distinct CDR3 sequences, with approximately 6% observed a single time. Input material: PBMCs. The origin of this receptor is a woman aged 60 to 75 with multiple sclerosis. The chain is built from TRBV27 and TRBJ2-7, with no clear D. The CDR3 sequence is CASSDPLGGTYEQYF. In DNA form, the CDR3 reads TGTGCCAGCAGTGATCCTCTGGGCGGCACCTACGAGCAGTACTTC.